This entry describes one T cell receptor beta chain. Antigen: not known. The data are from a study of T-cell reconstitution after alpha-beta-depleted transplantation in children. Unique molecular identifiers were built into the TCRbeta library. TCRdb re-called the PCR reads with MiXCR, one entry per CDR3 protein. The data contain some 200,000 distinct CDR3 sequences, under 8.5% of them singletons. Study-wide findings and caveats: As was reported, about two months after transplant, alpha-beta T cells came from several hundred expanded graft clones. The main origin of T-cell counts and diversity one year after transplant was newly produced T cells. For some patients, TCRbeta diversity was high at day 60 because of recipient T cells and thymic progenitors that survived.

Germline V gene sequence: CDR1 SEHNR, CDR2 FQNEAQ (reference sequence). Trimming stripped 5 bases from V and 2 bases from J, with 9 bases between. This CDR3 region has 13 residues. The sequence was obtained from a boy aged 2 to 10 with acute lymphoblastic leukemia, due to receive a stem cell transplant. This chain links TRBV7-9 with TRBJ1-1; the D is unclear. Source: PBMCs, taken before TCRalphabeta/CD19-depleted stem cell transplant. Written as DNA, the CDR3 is TGTGCCAGCAGCCGTAGTACCAACACTGAAGCTTTCTTT. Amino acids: CASSRSTNTEAFF.